These T cell receptor beta chains were read from a single sample in a study of blood T cell repertoires in COVID-19. The protocol was immunoSEQ multiplex PCR, while the TCRdb copy is restricted to in-frame clones and leaves out a portion. The repertoire holds 110,000 to 150,000 clones, with about 86% as singletons. The sequenced sample was peripheral blood. Receptor source: a woman aged 60-75 years with acute or convalescent COVID-19. The CDR3 runs from the conserved cysteine through the conserved F or W. A D gene is named only where the DNA matches it firmly. Only some rows state a clone size, as once, few, many or a class for expanded clones.

D | size | J | V | DNA | CDR3
TRBD1 | . | TRBJ2-2 | TRBV11-2 | TGTGCCAGCAGCTTAGTGTGGGGACAGATGAACACCGGGGAGCTGTTTTTT | CASSLVWGQMNTGELFF
. | . | TRBJ2-5 | TRBV29-1 | TGCAGTTCGGGTTCGGGGCAAGAGACCCAGTACTTC | CSSGSGQETQYF
. | few | TRBJ1-2 | TRBV5-6 | TGTGCCAGCAGCTATCAGGTCTATGGCTACACCTTC | CASSYQVYGYTF
TRBD2 | . | TRBJ2-1 | TRBV5-1 | TGCGCCAGCAGCATTGGACTAGTTGGGGAGCAGTTCTTC | CASSIGLVGEQFF
. | once | TRBJ1-1 | TRBV4-1 | TGCGCCAGCAGCCAAGTTGGTGGGGGGAGAGTAACTGAAGCTTTCTTT | CASSQVGGGRVTEAFF
. | . | TRBJ1-1 | TRBV6-4 | TGTGCCAGCAGTCAACAGGGGAACACTGAAGCTTTCTTT | CASSQQGNTEAFF
. | few | TRBJ2-1 | TRBV3-1/TRBV3-2 | TGTGCCAGCAGCCAAACTAAGTGGGGGGGCGGTTACAATGAGCAGTTCTTC | CASSQTKWGGGYNEQFF
. | . | TRBJ2-3 | TRBV11-2 | TGTGCCAGCAGCTTAGCCCCATCCGATACGCAGTATTTT | CASSLAPSDTQYF
. | once | TRBJ1-1 | TRBV7-9 | TGTGCCAGCAGCTTAGGGGGCTTGGGCACTGAAGCTTTCTTT | CASSLGGLGTEAFF
. | few | TRBJ2-1 | TRBV19 | TGTGCCAGTAGTATTTCGGCTAGCTCCTACAATGAGCAGTTCTTC | CASSISASSYNEQFF
TRBD1 | . | TRBJ2-7 | TRBV28 | TGTGCCAGCAGTCCATGGACAGGGGGGGATTACGAGCAGTACTTC | CASSPWTGGDYEQYF
. | . | TRBJ2-7 | TRBV12-3/TRBV12-4 | TGTGCCAGCACCGTCTTCTACGAGCAGTACTTC | CASTVFYEQYF
TRBD2 | . | TRBJ2-7 | TRBV5-1 | TGCGCCAGCAGCTTCACACTAGCGGGGTTGACCTACGAGCAGTACTTC | CASSFTLAGLTYEQYF
. | . | TRBJ2-7 | TRBV5-6 | TGTGCCAGCAGCCCGGGGGGGACAGGGTTTTACGAGCAGTACTTC | CASSPGGTGFYEQYF
TRBD1 | few | TRBJ2-5 | TRBV6-5 | TGTGCCAGCAGCGGGACAGGGGTGGGGCAAGAGACCCAGTACTTC | CASSGTGVGQETQYF
TRBD1 | . | TRBJ1-5 | TRBV9 | TGTGCCAGCAGCGTTCAAGGGACAGTCAATCAGCCCCAGCATTTT | CASSVQGTVNQPQHF